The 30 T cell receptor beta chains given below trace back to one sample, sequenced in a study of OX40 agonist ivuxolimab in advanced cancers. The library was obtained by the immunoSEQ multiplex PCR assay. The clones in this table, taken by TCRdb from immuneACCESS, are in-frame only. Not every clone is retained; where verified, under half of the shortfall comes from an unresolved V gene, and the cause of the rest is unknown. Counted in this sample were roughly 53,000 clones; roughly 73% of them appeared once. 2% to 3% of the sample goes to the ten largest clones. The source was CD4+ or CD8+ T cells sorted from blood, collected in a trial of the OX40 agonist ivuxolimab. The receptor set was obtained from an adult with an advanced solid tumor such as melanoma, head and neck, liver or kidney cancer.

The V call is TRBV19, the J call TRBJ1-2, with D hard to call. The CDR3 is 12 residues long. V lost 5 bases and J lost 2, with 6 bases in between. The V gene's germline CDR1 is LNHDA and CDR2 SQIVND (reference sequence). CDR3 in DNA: TGTGCCAGTAGTGTGGTGAACTATGGCTACACCTTC. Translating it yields CASSVVNYGYTF. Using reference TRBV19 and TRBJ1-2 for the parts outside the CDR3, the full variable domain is DGGITQSPKYLFRKEGQNVTLSCEQNLNHDAMYWYRQDPGQGLRLIYYSQIVNDFQKGDIAEGYSVSREKKESFPLTVTSAQKNPTAFYLCASSVVNYGYTFGSGTRLTVV.

The CDR3 DNA is TGTGCCTGGAGGGTCCGAACAGGGGTTCGGGGTGGCTACACCTTC. This codes for CAWRVRTGVRGGYTF. The chain recombines TRBV30 with TRBJ1-2; TRBD1 aligns across 7 bases. CDR1 GTSNPN and CDR2 SVGIG come from the germline V gene (reference sequence). This CDR3 spans 15 amino acids. V was clipped by 3 bases and J by 7 bases; unmatched bases: 14.

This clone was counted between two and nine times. CDR3 protein: CASREGQHTGELFF. The CDR3 DNA reads TGTGCCAGCCGTGAGGGACAGCACACCGGGGAGCTGTTTTTT. The chain combines TRBV18 with TRBJ2-2; 7 bases match TRBD1. After removal of 8 bases from V and 3 bases from J, the junction contained 6 bases not matched to a gene. The CDR3 runs to 14 residues. CDR1 and CDR2 from the germline V gene are KGHSH and LQKENI.

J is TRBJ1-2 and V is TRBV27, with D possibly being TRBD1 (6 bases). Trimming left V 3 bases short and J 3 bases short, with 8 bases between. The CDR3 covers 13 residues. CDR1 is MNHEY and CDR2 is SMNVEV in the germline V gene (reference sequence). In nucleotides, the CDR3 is TGTGCCAGCAGTTTGAAGGGGGACTATGGCTACACCTTC. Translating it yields CASSLKGDYGYTF.

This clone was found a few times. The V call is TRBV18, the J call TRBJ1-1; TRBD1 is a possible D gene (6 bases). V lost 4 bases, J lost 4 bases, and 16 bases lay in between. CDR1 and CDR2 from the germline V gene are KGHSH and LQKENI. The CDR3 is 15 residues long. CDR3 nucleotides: TGTGCCAGCTCACAGGGGGGGGGCGAAGGCACTGAAGCTTTCTTT. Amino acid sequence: CASSQGGGEGTEAFF.

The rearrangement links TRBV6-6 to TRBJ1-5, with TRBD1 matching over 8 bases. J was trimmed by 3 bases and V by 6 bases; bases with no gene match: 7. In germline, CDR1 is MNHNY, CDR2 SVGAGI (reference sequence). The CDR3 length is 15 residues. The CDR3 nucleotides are TGTGCCAGCAGGAAGGGGGACAGGAACAATCAGCCCCAGCATTTT. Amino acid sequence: CASRKGDRNNQPQHF.

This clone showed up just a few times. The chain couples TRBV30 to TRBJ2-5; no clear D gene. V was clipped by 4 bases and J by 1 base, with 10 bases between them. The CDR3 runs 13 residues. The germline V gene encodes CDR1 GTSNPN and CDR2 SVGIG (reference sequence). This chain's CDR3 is CAWIGYTQETQYF. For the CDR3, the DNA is TGTGCCTGGATTGGGTACACCCAAGAGACCCAGTACTTC.

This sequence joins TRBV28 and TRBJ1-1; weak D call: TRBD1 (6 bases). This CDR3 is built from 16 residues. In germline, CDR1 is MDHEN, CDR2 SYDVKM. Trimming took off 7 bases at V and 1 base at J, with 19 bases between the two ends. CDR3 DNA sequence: TGTGCCAGCACTGTTGGCAACAGGGTGGCGAACACTGAAGCTTTCTTT. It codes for CASTVGNRVANTEAFF.

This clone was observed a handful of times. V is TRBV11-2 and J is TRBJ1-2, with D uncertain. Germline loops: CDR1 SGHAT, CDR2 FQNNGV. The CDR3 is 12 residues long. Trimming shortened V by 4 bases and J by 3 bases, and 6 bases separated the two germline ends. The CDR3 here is CASSSSHYGYTF. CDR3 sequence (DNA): TGTGCCAGCAGCTCCAGCCACTATGGCTACACCTTC.

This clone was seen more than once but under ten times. CDR3 coding DNA: TGTGCCAGCAGCTTTTGGTTCGGTGAAAAACTGTTTTTT. This sequence encodes CASSFWFGEKLFF. The chain joins TRBV7-9 to TRBJ1-4; D is ambiguous. V lost 3 bases and J lost 7, with 9 bases in between. CDR1 SEHNR and CDR2 FQNEAQ come from the germline V gene (reference sequence). This CDR3 is 13 amino acids long.

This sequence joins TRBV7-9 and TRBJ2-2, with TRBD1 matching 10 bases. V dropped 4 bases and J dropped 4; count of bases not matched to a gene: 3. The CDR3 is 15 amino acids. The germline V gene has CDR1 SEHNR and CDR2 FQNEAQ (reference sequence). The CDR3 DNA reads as TGTGCCAGCAGCTCCGGGACAGGGGTCACCGGGGAGCTGTTTTTT. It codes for CASSSGTGVTGELFF.

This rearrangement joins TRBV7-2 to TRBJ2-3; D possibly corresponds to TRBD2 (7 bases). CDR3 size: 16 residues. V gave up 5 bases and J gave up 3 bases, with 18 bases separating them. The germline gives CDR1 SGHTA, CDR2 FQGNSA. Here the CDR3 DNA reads TGTGCCAGCAGCATTGTCGGGGGGCGGGTTACAGATACGCAGTATTTT. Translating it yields CASSIVGGRVTDTQYF.

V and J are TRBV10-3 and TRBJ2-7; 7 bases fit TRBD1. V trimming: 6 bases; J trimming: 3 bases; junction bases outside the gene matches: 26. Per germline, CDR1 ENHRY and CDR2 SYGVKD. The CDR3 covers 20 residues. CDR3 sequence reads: CAIRDGTATSTTPLSYEQYF. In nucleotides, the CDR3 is TGTGCCATCAGGGATGGGACAGCCACCTCTACAACCCCACTCAGCTACGAGCAGTACTTC.

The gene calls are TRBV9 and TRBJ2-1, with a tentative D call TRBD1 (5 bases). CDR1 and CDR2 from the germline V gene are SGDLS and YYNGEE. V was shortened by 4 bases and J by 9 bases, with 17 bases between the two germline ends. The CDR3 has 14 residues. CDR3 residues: CASSPMQGPGEQFF. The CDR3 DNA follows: TGTGCCAGCAGCCCCATGCAGGGCCCCGGTGAGCAGTTCTTC. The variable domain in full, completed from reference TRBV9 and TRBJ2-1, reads DSGVTQTPKHLITATGQRVTLRCSPRSGDLSVYWYQQSLDQGLQFLIQYYNGEERAKGNILERFSAQQFPDLHSELNLSSLELGDSALYFCASSPMQGPGEQFFGPGTRLTVL.

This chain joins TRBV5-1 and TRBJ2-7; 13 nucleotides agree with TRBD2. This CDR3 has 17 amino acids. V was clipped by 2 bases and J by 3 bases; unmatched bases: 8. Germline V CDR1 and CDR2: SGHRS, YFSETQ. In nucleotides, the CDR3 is TGCGCCAGCAGCTTTAAACTAGCGGGAGGGCCGAGCTACGAGCAGTACTTC. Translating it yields CASSFKLAGGPSYEQYF.

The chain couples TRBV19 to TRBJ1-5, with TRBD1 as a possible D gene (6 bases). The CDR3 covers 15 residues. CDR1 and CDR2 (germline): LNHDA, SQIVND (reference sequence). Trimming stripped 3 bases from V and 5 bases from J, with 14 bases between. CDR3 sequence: CASSIEAGVYQPQHF. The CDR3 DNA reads TGTGCCAGTAGTATCGAGGCAGGGGTTTATCAGCCCCAGCATTTT.

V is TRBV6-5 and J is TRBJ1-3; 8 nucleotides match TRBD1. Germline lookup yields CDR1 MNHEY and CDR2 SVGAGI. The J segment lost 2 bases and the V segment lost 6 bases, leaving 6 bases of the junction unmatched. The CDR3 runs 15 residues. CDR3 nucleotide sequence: TGTGCCAGCAGGGGTACAGGGGGTGCTGGAAACACCATATATTTT. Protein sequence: CASRGTGGAGNTIYF.

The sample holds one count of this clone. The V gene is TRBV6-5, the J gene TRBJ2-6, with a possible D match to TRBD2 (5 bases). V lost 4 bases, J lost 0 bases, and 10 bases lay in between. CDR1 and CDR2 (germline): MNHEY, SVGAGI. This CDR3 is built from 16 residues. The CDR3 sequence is CASSLTGSSGANVLTF. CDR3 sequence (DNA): TGTGCCAGCAGTTTGACGGGAAGCTCTGGGGCCAACGTCCTGACTTTC.

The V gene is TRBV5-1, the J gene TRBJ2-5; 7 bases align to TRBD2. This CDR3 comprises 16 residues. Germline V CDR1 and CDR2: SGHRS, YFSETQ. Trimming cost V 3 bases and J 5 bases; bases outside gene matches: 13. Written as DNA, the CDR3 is TGCGCCAGCAGCTCTTCCGGGACTAAGGGCATTGAGACCCAGTACTTC. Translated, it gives CASSSSGTKGIETQYF.

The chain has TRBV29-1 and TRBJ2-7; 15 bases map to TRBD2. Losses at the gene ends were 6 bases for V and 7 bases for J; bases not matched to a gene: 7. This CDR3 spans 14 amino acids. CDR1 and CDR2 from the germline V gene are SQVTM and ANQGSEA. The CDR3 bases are TGCAGCGTCGGACTAGCGGGGGGGCCGTTGGAGCAGTACTTC. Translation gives CSVGLAGGPLEQYF.

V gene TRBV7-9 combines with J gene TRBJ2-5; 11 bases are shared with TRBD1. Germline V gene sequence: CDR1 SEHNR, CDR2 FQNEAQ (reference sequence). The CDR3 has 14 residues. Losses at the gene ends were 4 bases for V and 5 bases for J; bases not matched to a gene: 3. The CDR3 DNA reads TGTGCCAGCAGCTCGGGACAGGGGGTCGAGACCCAGTACTTC. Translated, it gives CASSSGQGVETQYF.

CDR3 coding DNA: TGCGCCAGCAGCTTGGGGACAGTGGGAGATACGCAGTATTTT. Translated: CASSLGTVGDTQYF. V is TRBV5-1 and J is TRBJ2-3; TRBD1 is a possible D gene (6 bases). Germline V lookup: CDR1 SGHRS, CDR2 YFSETQ. This CDR3 has 14 amino acids. The V and J ends lost 0 bases and 5 bases respectively, with 10 bases between them.

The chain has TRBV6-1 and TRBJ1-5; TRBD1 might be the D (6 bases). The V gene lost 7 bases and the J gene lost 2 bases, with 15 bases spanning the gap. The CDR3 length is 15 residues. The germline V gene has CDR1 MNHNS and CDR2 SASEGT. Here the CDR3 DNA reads TGTGCCAGCAACCTGGACAGCGGACGCAATCAGCCCCAGCATTTT. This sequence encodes CASNLDSGRNQPQHF.

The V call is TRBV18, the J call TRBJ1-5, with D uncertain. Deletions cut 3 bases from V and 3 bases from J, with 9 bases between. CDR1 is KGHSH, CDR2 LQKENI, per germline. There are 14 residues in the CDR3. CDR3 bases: TGTGCCAGCTCACCGGACGGAATCAATCAGCCCCAGCATTTT. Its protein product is CASSPDGINQPQHF.

Here the CDR3 reads CASSQTQGPMNTEAFF. The CDR3 DNA reads TGTGCCAGCTCACAAACACAGGGGCCGATGAACACTGAAGCTTTCTTT. The chain uses TRBV18 and TRBJ1-1, with 7 positions matching TRBD1. The CDR3 is made up of 16 amino acids. Looked up from germline, CDR1 is KGHSH and CDR2 is LQKENI. V trimming: 4 bases; J trimming: 0 bases; junction bases outside the gene matches: 8. The variable domain in full, completed from reference TRBV18 and TRBJ1-1, reads NAGVMQNPRHLVRRRGQEARLRCSPMKGHSHVYWYRQLPEEGLKFMVYLQKENIIDESGMPKERFSAEFPKEGPSILRIQQVVRGDSAAYFCASSQTQGPMNTEAFFGQGTRLTVV.

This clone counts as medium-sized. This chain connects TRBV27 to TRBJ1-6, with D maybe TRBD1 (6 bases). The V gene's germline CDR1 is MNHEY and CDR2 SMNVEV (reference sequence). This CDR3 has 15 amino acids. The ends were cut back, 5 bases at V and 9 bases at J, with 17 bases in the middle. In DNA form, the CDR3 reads TGTGCCAGCAGTCACCCCGGGGGCGGTGGTTCACCCCTCCACTTT. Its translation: CASSHPGGGGSPLHF.

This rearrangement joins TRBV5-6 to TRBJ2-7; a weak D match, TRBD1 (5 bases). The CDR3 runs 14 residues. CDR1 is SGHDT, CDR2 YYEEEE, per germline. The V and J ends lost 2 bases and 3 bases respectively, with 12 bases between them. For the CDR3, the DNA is TGTGCCAGCAGCTTAGTCCCAGGGAACTACGAGCAGTACTTC. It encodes CASSLVPGNYEQYF.

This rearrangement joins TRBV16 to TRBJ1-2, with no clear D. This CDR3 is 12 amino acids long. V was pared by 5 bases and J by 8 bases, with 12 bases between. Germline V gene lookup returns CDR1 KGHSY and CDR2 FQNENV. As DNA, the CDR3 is TGTGCCAGCAGCAGATACATAGGGGGCTACACCTTC. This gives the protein CASSRYIGGYTF. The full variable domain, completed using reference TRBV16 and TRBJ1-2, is GEEVAQTPKHLVRGEGQKAKLYCAPIKGHSYVFWYQQVLKNEFKFLISFQNENVFDETGMPKERFSAKCLPNSPCSLEIQATKLEDSAVYFCASSRYIGGYTFGSGTRLTVV.

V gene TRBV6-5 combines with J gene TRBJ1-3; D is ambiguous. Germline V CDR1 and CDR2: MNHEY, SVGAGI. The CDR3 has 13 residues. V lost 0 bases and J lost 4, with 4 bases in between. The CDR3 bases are TGTGCCAGCAGTTACTCGATCGGAAACACCATATATTTT. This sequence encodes CASSYSIGNTIYF.

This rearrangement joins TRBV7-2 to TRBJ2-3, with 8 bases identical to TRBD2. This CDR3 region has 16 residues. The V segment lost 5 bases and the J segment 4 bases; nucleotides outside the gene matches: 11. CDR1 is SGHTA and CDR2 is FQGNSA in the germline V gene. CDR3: CASSTTSGLGADTQYF. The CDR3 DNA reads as TGTGCCAGCAGCACAACTAGCGGACTGGGGGCAGATACGCAGTATTTT.